This T cell receptor beta chain was captured by sequencing in a study of T cell responses to AZD1222 COVID-19 vaccine. Germline CDR1 and CDR2: SGHTA and FQGNSA. V lost 1 base to trimming and J lost 3 bases; unmatched junction nucleotides: 6. CDR3 length equals 16 residues. Produced via immunoSEQ multiplex PCR; TCRdb's table is partial and in-frame only. The sample has 150,000 or so clones; approximately 90% are singletons. This chain connects TRBV7-2 to TRBJ2-1, with 7 bases fitting TRBD2. The sample here was peripheral blood, taken 28 days after the second AZD1222 dose. This clonotype originated in an adult who received the AZD1222 COVID-19 vaccine. The DNA of the CDR3 is TGTGCCAGCAGCTTAGATCGGGGGGTATTCTACAATGAGCAGTTCTTC. It yields the protein CASSLDRGVFYNEQFF.